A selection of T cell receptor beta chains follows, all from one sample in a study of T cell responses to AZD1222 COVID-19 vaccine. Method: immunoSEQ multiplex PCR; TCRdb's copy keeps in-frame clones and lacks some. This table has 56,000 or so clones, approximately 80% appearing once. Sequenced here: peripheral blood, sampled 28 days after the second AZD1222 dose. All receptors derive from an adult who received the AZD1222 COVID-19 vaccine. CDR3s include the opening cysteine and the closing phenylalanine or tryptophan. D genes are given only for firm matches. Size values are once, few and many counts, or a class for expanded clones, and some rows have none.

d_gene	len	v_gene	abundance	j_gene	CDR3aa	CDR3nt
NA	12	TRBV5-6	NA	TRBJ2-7	CASTLQGYEQYF	TGTGCCAGCACCTTACAGGGCTACGAGCAGTACTTC
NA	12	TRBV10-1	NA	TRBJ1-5	CASSESGQPQHF	TGCGCCAGCAGTGAGTCAGGTCAGCCCCAGCATTTT
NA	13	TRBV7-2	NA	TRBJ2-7	CASSLGPSYEQYF	TGTGCCAGCAGCTTAGGTCCCTCCTACGAGCAGTACTTC
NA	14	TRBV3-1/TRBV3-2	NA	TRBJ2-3	CASSQSHKGGTQYF	TGTGCCAGCAGCCAAAGCCACAAGGGGGGCACGCAGTATTTT
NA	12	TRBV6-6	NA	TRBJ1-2	CASSPLADGYTF	TGTGCCAGCAGTCCCCTGGCAGATGGCTACACCTTC
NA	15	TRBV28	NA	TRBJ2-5	CASSLGPGGKETQYF	TGTGCCAGCAGCTTGGGCCCCGGTGGGAAAGAGACCCAGTACTTC
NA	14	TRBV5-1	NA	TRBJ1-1	CASTNNTRNTEAFF	TGCGCCAGCACTAATAATACCCGGAACACTGAAGCTTTCTTT
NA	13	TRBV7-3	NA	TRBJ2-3	CASSLTFADTQYF	TGTGCCAGCAGCTTAACGTTTGCAGATACGCAGTATTTT
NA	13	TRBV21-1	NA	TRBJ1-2	CASSKKDNYGYTF	TGTGCCAGCAGCAAAAAGGACAACTATGGCTACACCTTC
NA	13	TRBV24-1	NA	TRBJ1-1	CATSVADGTEAFF	TGTGCCACCAGTGTCGCTGACGGCACTGAAGCTTTCTTT
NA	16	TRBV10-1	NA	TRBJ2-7	CASSDYRGRPTYEQYF	TGCGCCAGCAGTGACTATAGGGGACGGCCCACCTACGAGCAGTACTTC
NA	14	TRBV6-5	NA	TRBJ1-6	CASSYGRAYSPLHF	TGTGCCAGCAGTTATGGGAGGGCGTATTCACCCCTCCACTTT
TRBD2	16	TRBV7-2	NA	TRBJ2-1	CASSLLADSGRYEQFF	TGTGCCAGCAGCTTACTTGCAGATAGCGGGAGATATGAGCAGTTCTTC
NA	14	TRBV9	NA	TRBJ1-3	CASSVAGNGNTIYF	TGTGCCAGCAGCGTAGCAGGGAACGGAAACACCATATATTTT
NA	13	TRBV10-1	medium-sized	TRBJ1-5	CASSGTINQPQHF	TGCGCCAGCAGTGGGACCATCAATCAGCCCCAGCATTTT
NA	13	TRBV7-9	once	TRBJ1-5	CASSHYSNQPQHF	TGTGCCAGCAGTCATTATAGCAATCAGCCCCAGCATTTT
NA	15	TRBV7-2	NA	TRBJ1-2	CASSLEQGGIYGYTF	TGTGCCAGCAGCTTAGAGCAGGGCGGAATATATGGCTACACCTTC
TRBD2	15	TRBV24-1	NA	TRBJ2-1	CATSDPTSGYNEQFF	TGTGCCACCAGTGATCCGACTAGCGGTTACAATGAGCAGTTCTTC
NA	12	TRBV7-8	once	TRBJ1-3	CASSRSGNTIYF	TGTGCCAGCAGCCGCTCTGGAAACACCATATATTTT
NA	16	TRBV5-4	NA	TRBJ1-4	CASSIGPGLDNEKLFF	TGTGCCAGCAGCATAGGCCCGGGACTGGATAATGAAAAACTGTTTTTT
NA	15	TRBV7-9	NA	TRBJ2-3	CASSPLVGGTDTQYF	TGTGCCAGCAGCCCTCTCGTGGGGGGCACAGATACGCAGTATTTT
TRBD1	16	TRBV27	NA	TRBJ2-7	CASSTARGQGLYEQYF	TGTGCCAGCAGTACTGCTAGAGGACAGGGGCTCTACGAGCAGTACTTC
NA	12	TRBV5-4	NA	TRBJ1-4	CAFGAVNEKLFF	TGTGCCTTCGGGGCAGTCAATGAAAAACTGTTTTTT
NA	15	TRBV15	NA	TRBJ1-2	CATSRETGDFYGYTF	TGTGCCACCAGCAGAGAGACAGGTGACTTCTATGGCTACACCTTC
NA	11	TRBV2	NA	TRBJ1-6	CASSLVEALHF	TGTGCCAGCAGCCTGGTTGAGGCCCTCCACTTT
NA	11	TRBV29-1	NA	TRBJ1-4	CSVEVVEKLFF	TGCAGCGTTGAGGTCGTAGAAAAACTGTTTTTT
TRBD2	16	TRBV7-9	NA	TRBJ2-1	CASSPRTSSPYNEQFF	TGTGCCAGCAGCCCCCGGACTAGCAGTCCCTACAATGAGCAGTTCTTC
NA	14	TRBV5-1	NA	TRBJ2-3	CASSGETSTDTQYF	TGCGCCAGCAGTGGGGAGACTAGCACAGATACGCAGTATTTT
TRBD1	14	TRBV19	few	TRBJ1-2	CASSRDRVSSGYTF	TGTGCCAGTAGTAGGGACAGGGTGTCGTCTGGCTACACCTTC
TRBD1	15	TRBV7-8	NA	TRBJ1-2	CASSATGTGLGGYTF	TGTGCCAGCAGCGCGACCGGGACAGGGTTGGGGGGCTACACCTTC
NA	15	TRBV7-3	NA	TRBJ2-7	CASSLTTGGPYEQYF	TGTGCCAGCAGCTTAACCACCGGCGGCCCCTACGAGCAGTACTTC
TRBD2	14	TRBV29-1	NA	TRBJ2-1	CSVALAGAGNEQFF	TGCAGCGTTGCACTAGCGGGAGCCGGAAATGAGCAGTTCTTC
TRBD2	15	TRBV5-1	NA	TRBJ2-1	CASSTGTSGANEQFF	TGCGCCAGCAGCACCGGGACTAGCGGGGCGAATGAGCAGTTCTTC
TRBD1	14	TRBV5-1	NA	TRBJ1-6	CASSTQGDHSPLHF	TGCGCCAGCAGCACACAGGGGGACCATTCACCCCTCCACTTT
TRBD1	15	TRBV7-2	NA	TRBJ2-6	CASSFTGVGANVLTF	TGTGCCAGCAGCTTCACAGGGGTCGGGGCCAACGTCCTGACTTTC
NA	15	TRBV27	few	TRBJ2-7	CASSFQGGLGSEQYF	TGTGCCAGCAGTTTCCAGGGGGGGCTGGGGTCCGAGCAGTACTTC
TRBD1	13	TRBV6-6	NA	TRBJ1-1	CAIATRGYTEAFF	TGTGCCATCGCGACCAGGGGGTACACTGAAGCTTTCTTT
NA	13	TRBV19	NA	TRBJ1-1	CASSIAHNTEAFF	TGTGCCAGTAGTATAGCCCATAACACTGAAGCTTTCTTT
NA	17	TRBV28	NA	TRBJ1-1	CASSRPPTGFMNTEAFF	TGTGCCAGCAGTCGCCCCCCCACAGGATTCATGAACACTGAAGCTTTCTTT
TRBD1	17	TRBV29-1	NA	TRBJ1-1	CSEHRGPHLNMNTEAFF	TGCAGCGAACACAGGGGCCCCCATTTGAACATGAACACTGAAGCTTTCTTT
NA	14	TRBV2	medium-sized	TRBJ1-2	CASSEEGTNYGYTF	TGTGCCAGCAGTGAGGAGGGGACCAACTATGGCTACACCTTC
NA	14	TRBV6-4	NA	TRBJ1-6	CASRPSSPNSPLHF	TGTGCCAGCAGACCCTCATCCCCGAATTCACCCCTCCACTTT
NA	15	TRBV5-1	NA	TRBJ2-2	CASSLMGLDTGELFF	TGCGCCAGCAGCTTGATGGGCCTGGACACCGGGGAGCTGTTTTTT
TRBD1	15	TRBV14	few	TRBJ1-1	CASSQASGGNTEAFF	TGTGCCAGCAGCCAAGCGTCAGGGGGGAACACTGAAGCTTTCTTT